A selection of T cell receptor beta chains follows, all from one sample in a study of blood T cell repertoires in COVID-19. Assay: immunoSEQ multiplex PCR; the TCRdb copy retains only in-frame clones and omits some. The profile shows about 71,000 clones, 82% of them singletons. Sequenced: peripheral blood. The source is a woman older than 75 with acute or convalescent COVID-19. Both conserved end residues are trimmed from each CDR3.

j_gene,len,v_gene,CDR3aa
TRBJ1-5,15,TRBV28,ASYQLDSDYSNQPQH
TRBJ2-5,13,TRBV6-6,ASSYAPTGMETQY
TRBJ1-2,9,TRBV7-2,ASSIWGGYT
TRBJ2-3,14,TRBV9,ASSVSSGDRTDTQY
TRBJ2-1,13,TRBV7-2,ASSYSGRAGNEQF
TRBJ1-3,13,TRBV6-5,ASRLGQGSDNTIY
TRBJ1-2,10,TRBV29-1,SVRQPGGGYT
TRBJ1-5,12,TRBV7-8,ASSLVRRGQPQH
TRBJ2-1,15,TRBV5-1,ASSFTTSSGRYYEQF
TRBJ2-1,13,TRBV28,ASTPPGLAANEQF
TRBJ1-5,14,TRBV28,ASSFSGRDSNQPQH
TRBJ2-4,14,TRBV18,ASSPLRGLAKNIQY
TRBJ2-1,12,TRBV24-1,ATAGGVLYNEQF
TRBJ2-5,13,TRBV27,ASSLTGGYQETQY
TRBJ2-5,15,TRBV9,ASSVGLAGGFAETQY
TRBJ1-2,13,TRBV29-1,SVEDRGQRNYGYT
TRBJ1-2,11,TRBV3-1/TRBV3-2,ASSQDLGSGYT
TRBJ1-4,12,TRBV2,ASSGGPTNEKLF
TRBJ1-3,14,TRBV6-6,ASSYGQGVVGNTIY
TRBJ2-1,14,TRBV10-3,AISHLARVSYNEQF
TRBJ2-2,9,TRBV6-6,ASSRGGELF
TRBJ1-6,13,TRBV27,ASRGPRGANSPLH
TRBJ2-1,11,TRBV6-4,ASSAAAQREQF
TRBJ2-5,12,TRBV19,ASSTTTGIETQY
TRBJ2-1,12,TRBV10-3,AITASTGGNEQF
TRBJ1-3,11,TRBV7-9,ASSSTGADTIY
TRBJ1-6,15,TRBV16,ASSQSRGGTLNSPLH
TRBJ2-3,13,TRBV6-6,ASSYGLADTDTQY
TRBJ2-2,14,TRBV6-5,ASSYDGTANTGELF
TRBJ2-1,12,TRBV5-1,ASRGAGGNNEQF
TRBJ2-7,12,TRBV28,ASTPHPPGDEQY
TRBJ2-6,19,TRBV27,ASSSWANTGGALAGANVLT
TRBJ2-5,15,TRBV3-1/TRBV3-2,ASSQWGQALRGETQY
TRBJ2-1,12,TRBV2,ASSRELTYNEQF
TRBJ2-7,13,TRBV5-1,ASSPGRGRAYEQY
TRBJ1-2,14,TRBV28,ASSSKILRGLPGYT
TRBJ2-3,16,TRBV27,ASSPPPWTSGRADTQY